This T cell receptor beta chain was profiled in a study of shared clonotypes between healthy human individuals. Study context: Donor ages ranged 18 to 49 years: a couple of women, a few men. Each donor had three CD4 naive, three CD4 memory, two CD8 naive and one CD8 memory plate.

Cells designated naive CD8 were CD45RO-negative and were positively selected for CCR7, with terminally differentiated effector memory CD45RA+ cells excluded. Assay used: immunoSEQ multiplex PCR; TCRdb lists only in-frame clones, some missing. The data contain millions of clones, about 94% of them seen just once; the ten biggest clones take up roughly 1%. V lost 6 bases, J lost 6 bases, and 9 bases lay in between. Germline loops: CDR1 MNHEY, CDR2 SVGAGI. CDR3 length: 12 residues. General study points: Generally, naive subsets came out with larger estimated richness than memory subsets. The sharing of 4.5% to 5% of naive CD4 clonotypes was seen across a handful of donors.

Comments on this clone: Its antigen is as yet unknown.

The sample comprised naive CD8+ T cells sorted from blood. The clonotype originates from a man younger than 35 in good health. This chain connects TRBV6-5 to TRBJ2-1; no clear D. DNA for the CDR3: TGTGCCAGCAGCCCCACACTCAATGAGCAGTTCTTC. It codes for CASSPTLNEQFF.